The rows below give T cell receptor beta chains drawn from one sample of a study of CD8+CD57+ T cells in acquired aplastic anemia. In TCRdb, the reads were re-called with MiXCR into one record per CDR3 protein. This table has some 200,000 distinct CDR3 sequences, around half appearing once. Sequencing was carried out using sorted CD4+, CD8+, or CD8+CD57+ T cells (not recorded which) from PBMCs. These TCRs come from a human donor with aplastic anemia. Both conserved end residues are part of each CDR3. Fields, in order: clone size, D gene, J gene, V gene, CDR3 protein, CDR3 DNA. D genes are given only for firm matches. For some rows the clone size is stated as once, few or many, or as a class when expanded; others skip it.

>-|TRBD2|TRBJ2-5|TRBV24-1
CATSDGTRGETQYF
TGTGCCACCAGTGATGGGACTAGAGGCGAGACCCAGTACTTC
>-|-|TRBJ1-1|TRBV15
CATSRGGDTEAFF
TGTGCCACCAGCAGAGGCGGCGACACTGAAGCTTTCTTT
>-|TRBD2|TRBJ2-3|TRBV24-1
CAQARLAGGLSTQYF
TGTGCCCAAGCTCGGCTAGCGGGAGGTTTAAGTACGCAGTATTTT
>many|-|TRBJ2-1|TRBV5-1
CASSPGAVDNEQFF
TGCGCCAGCAGCCCCGGGGCAGTCGACAATGAGCAGTTCTTC
>many|TRBD2|TRBJ2-7|TRBV9
CASSPRGDIAGGYEQYF
TGTGCCAGCAGCCCCAGGGGGGATATAGCGGGAGGCTACGAGCAGTACTTC
>-|TRBD1|TRBJ1-5|TRBV10-3
CAISGGGTGGVFQPQHF
TGTGCCATCAGTGGAGGGGGGACAGGGGGCGTATTTCAGCCCCAGCATTTT
>-|-|TRBJ1-2|TRBV15
CATSRDLGGYGYTF
TGTGCCACCAGCAGAGATCTGGGGGGTTATGGCTACACCTTC
>-|-|TRBJ2-1|TRBV15
CATSRPEGAYEQFF
TGTGCCACCAGCAGACCTGAGGGTGCCTATGAGCAGTTCTTC
>many|TRBD2|TRBJ2-1|TRBV11-2
CASSSHRTSVLVPFF
TGTGCCAGCAGCTCCCACCGGACTAGCGTCTTAGTCCCGTTCTTC
>few|TRBD2|TRBJ2-1|TRBV3-1
CASGGRVPYNEQFF
TGTGCCAGCGGCGGGAGGGTGCCCTACAATGAGCAGTTCTTC
>many|TRBD2|TRBJ2-3|TRBV11-2
CASSLGVRLAGGDTQYF
TGTGCCAGCAGCTTAGGGGTTAGGCTAGCGGGAGGAGATACGCAGTATTTT
>few|-|TRBJ1-1|TRBV6-1
CASTPRTNSGEAFF
TGTGCCAGCACCCCCAGGACAAACTCCGGGGAAGCTTTCTTT
>many|-|TRBJ2-2|TRBV7-9
CASSWDIFSTGELFF
TGTGCCAGCAGCTGGGACATCTTTAGCACCGGGGAGCTGTTTTTT
>-|-|TRBJ2-3|TRBV15
CATSRGGSSTDTQYF
TGTGCCACCAGCAGAGGGGGATCTAGCACAGATACGCAGTATTTT
>-|-|TRBJ1-3|TRBV9
CASSVGQLASGNTIYF
TGTGCCAGCAGCGTTGGACAGCTGGCCTCTGGAAACACCATATATTTT
>-|-|TRBJ1-1|TRBV9
CASRLGGTEAFF
TGTGCCAGCAGACTCGGGGGCACTGAAGCTTTCTTT
>once|TRBD1|TRBJ2-2|TRBV5-1
CASSPGTETLTGELFF
TGCGCCAGCAGCCCGGGGACAGAAACGCTAACCGGGGAGCTGTTTTTT
>-|TRBD1|TRBJ1-1|TRBV30
CAWQDRGQRGTEAFF
TGTGCCTGGCAGGACAGGGGGCAAAGAGGCACTGAAGCTTTCTTT
>-|-|TRBJ2-7|TRBV25-1
CASSDKKTYEQYF
TGTGCCAGCAGTGATAAGAAAACCTACGAGCAGTACTTC
>few|-|TRBJ2-1|TRBV4-2
CASSLSGGDNEQFF
TGTGCCAGCAGCCTTTCCGGGGGAGACAATGAGCAGTTCTTC
>many|-|TRBJ2-5|TRBV2
CASSDPRTFNQETQYF
TGTGCCAGCAGTGATCCCCGGACGTTTAACCAAGAGACCCAGTACTTC
>-|-|TRBJ1-1|TRBV20-1
CSAPVQGNTEAFF
TGCAGTGCCCCGGTACAGGGGAACACTGAAGCTTTCTTT
>-|-|TRBJ1-5|TRBV20-1
CSARDRNQPQHF
TGCAGTGCTAGAGACAGAAATCAGCCCCAGCATTTT
>many|TRBD2|TRBJ2-4|TRBV20-1
CSAAGLAGGPTDIQYF
TGCAGTGCAGCGGGACTAGCGGGAGGGCCGACGGACATTCAGTACTTC
>-|-|TRBJ1-2|TRBV4-2
CASSQPPWQASYGYTF
TGTGCCAGCAGCCAGCCCCCGTGGCAGGCCAGCTATGGCTACACCTTC
>-|TRBD1|TRBJ2-7|TRBV12-3/TRBV12-4
CASSFGDRVISYEQYF
TGTGCCAGCAGTTTTGGGGACAGGGTCATTTCCTACGAGCAGTACTTC
>-|-|TRBJ2-5|TRBV30
CAWSAWGETQYF
TGTGCCTGGAGTGCTTGGGGAGAGACCCAGTACTTC
>few|-|TRBJ1-5|TRBV27
CASSSGLNNQPQHF
TGTGCCAGCAGTTCGGGGCTAAACAATCAGCCCCAGCATTTT
>many|-|TRBJ2-1|TRBV7-2
CASSSQMSYNEQFF
TGTGCCAGCAGCTCCCAGATGTCCTACAATGAGCAGTTCTTC
>-|-|TRBJ2-6|TRBV24-1
CATSDPNGLGANVLAF
TGCGCCACCAGTGATCCGAATGGGTTAGGGGCCAACGTCCTGGCTTTC
>few|TRBD2|TRBJ2-3|TRBV10-3
CAISESEGLASDTQYF
TGTGCCATCAGTGAGTCGGAGGGACTAGCATCAGATACGCAGTATTTT
>-|TRBD1|TRBJ2-5|TRBV12-3/TRBV12-4
CASSFTGGGWQETQYF
TGTGCCAGCAGTTTCACAGGGGGCGGCTGGCAAGAGACCCAGTACTTC
>-|-|TRBJ1-1|TRBV7-9
CASSLAGAQAFF
TGTGCCAGCAGCTTAGCGGGGGCCCAAGCTTTCTTT
>few|TRBD1|TRBJ1-1|TRBV20-1
CSAPGQGAPNTEAFF
TGCAGTGCTCCTGGACAGGGGGCGCCGAACACTGAAGCTTTCTTT
>many|-|TRBJ2-2|TRBV5-4
CASSLYSAGTGELFF
TGTGCCAGCAGCTTGTATTCGGCAGGAACCGGGGAGCTGTTTTTT
>-|-|TRBJ1-2|TRBV15
CATSSPGVGYTF
TGTGCCACCAGCAGTCCAGGGGTTGGCTACACCTTC
>-|-|TRBJ1-2|TRBV7-9
CASSPPLGGYTF
TGTGCCAGCAGCCCACCGCTCGGCGGCTACACCTTC
>many|TRBD1|TRBJ1-2|TRBV6-1
CAPNRGSGYGYTF
TGTGCCCCCAACAGGGGGTCAGGGTATGGCTACACCTTC
>-|-|TRBJ1-2|TRBV2
CASRAGWGYTF
TGTGCCAGCAGGGCGGGGTGGGGCTACACCTTC
>-|TRBD1|TRBJ1-1|TRBV7-8
CASRRNRGGRATEAFF
TGTGCCAGCAGACGGAACAGGGGCGGGAGGGCCACTGAAGCTTTCTTT
>-|-|TRBJ1-2|TRBV15
CATSRVGRGPANYGYTF
TGTGCCACCAGCAGAGTTGGTCGGGGACCGGCTAACTATGGCTACACCTTC
>once|TRBD2|TRBJ2-2|TRBV15
CATSGKYSGTLTGELFF
TGTGCCACCAGCGGAAAGTATAGCGGGACCCTCACCGGGGAGCTGTTTTTT
>once|TRBD1|TRBJ2-7|TRBV24-1
CATSDSTGDYEQYF
TGTGCCACCAGTGATTCGACAGGGGACTACGAGCAGTACTTC
>-|-|TRBJ1-6|TRBV15
CATSRAGTLIRSPLHF
TGTGCCACCAGCAGAGCCGGGACACTTATACGTTCACCCCTCCACTTT
>-|-|TRBJ1-1|TRBV7-2
CASSLTVSTEAFF
TGTGCCAGCAGCTTGACAGTGAGCACTGAAGCTTTCTTT
>few|-|TRBJ2-5|TRBV24-1
CATSVNRGGGETQYF
TGTGCCACCAGTGTGAACAGGGGCGGGGGTGAGACCCAGTACTTC
>few|-|TRBJ2-1|TRBV3-1
CASSQGFWSGRVDEQFF
TGTGCCAGCAGCCAAGGGTTCTGGTCCGGGAGAGTCGATGAGCAGTTCTTC
>few|-|TRBJ2-7|TRBV10-3
CAKDPLRQYF
TGTGCCAAAGACCCTCTCCGGCAGTACTTC